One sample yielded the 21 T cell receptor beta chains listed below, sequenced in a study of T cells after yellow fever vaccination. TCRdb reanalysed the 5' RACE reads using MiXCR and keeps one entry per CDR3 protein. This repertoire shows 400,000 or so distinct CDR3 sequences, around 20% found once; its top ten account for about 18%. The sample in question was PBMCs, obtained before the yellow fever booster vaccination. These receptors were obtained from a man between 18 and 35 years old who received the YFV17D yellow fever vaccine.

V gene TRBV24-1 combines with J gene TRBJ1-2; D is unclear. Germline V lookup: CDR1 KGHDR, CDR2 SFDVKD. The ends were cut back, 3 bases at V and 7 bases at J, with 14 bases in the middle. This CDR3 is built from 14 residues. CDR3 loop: CATSDPARESGYTF. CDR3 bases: TGTGCCACCAGTGATCCCGCGCGGGAAAGTGGCTACACCTTC.

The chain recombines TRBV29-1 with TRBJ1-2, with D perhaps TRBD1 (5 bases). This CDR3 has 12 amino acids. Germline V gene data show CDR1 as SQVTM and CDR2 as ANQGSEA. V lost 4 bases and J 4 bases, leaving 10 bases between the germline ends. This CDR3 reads CSVVRGSYGYTF. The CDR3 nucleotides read TGCAGCGTTGTCCGGGGCAGCTATGGCTACACCTTC.

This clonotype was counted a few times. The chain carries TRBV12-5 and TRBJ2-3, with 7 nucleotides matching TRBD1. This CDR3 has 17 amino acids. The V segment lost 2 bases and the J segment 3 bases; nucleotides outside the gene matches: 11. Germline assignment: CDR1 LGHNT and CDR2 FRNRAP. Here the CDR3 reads CASGLSFRDRVTDTQYF. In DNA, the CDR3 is TGTGCTAGTGGTTTGTCGTTCCGGGACAGAGTAACAGATACGCAGTATTTT.

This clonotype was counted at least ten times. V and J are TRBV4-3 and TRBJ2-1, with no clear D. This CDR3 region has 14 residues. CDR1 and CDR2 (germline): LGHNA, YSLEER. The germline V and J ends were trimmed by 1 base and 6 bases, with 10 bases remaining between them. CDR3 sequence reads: CASSQGGVSNEQFF. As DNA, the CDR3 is TGCGCCAGCAGCCAAGGGGGTGTCTCCAATGAGCAGTTCTTC.

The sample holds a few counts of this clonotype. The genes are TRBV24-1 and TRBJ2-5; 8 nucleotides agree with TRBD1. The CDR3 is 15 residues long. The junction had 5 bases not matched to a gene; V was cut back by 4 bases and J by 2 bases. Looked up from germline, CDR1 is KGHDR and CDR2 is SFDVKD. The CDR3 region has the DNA TGTGCCACCAGTGACCCCGGGACAGGACAAGAGACCCAGTACTTC. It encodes CATSDPGTGQETQYF.

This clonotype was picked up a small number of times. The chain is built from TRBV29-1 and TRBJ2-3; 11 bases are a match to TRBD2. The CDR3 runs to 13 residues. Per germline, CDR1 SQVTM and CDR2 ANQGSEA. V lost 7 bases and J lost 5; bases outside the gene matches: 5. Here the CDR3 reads CSGIAGGVDTQYF. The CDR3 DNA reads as TGCAGCGGGATAGCGGGGGGGGTAGATACGCAGTATTTT.

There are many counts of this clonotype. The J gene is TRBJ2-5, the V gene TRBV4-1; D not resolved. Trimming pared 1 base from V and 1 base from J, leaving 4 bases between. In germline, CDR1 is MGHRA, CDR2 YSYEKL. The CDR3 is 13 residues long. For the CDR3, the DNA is TGCGCCAGCAGCCAAGGACCCCAAGAGACCCAGTACTTC. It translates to CASSQGPQETQYF.

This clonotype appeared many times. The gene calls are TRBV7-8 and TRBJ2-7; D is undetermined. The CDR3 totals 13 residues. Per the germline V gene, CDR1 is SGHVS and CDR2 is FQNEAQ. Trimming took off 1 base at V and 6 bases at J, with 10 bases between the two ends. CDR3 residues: CASSLEVLAEQYV. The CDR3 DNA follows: TGTGCCAGCAGCTTAGAGGTCCTTGCCGAGCAGTACGTC.

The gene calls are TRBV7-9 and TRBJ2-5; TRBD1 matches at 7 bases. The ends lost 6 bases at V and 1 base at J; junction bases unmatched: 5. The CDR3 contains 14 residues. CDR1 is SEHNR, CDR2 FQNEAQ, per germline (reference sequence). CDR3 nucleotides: TGTGCCAGCAGTCAATGGGACAGCCAAGAGACCCAGTACTTC. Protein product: CASSQWDSQETQYF.

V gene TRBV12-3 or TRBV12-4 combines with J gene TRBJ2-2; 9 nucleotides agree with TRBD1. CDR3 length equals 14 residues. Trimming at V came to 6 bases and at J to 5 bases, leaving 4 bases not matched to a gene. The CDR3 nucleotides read TGTGCCAGCAGCCAGACAGGGGGGACCGGGGAGCTGTTTTTT. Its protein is CASSQTGGTGELFF.

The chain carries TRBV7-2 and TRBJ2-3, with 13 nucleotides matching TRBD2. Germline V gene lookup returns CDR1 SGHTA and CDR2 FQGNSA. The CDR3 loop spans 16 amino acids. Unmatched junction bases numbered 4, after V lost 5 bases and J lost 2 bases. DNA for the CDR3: TGTGCCAGCAGCAAGGGACTAGCGGGGCTCACAGATACGCAGTATTTT. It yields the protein CASSKGLAGLTDTQYF.

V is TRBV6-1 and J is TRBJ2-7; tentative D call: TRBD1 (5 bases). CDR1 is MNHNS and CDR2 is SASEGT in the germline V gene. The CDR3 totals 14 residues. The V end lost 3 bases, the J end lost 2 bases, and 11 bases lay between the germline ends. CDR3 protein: CASSDPGITYEQYV. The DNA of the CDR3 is TGTGCCAGCAGTGATCCAGGGATTACCTACGAGCAGTACGTC.

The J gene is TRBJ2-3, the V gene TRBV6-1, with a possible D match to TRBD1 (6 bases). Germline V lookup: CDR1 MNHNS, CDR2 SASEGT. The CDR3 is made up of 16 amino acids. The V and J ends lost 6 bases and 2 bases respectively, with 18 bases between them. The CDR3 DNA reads TGTGCCAGCAGCATTCGGACAGCCGCCTACACAGATACGCAGTATTTT. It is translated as CASSIRTAAYTDTQYF.

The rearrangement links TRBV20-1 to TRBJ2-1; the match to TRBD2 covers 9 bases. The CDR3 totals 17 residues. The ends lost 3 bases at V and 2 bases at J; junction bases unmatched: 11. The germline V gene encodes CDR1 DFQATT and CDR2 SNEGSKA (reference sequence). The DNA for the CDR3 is TGCAGTGCTAGTGGGCTAGCGGGGAGCGAAACCTACAATGAGCAGTTCTTC. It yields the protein CSASGLAGSETYNEQFF.

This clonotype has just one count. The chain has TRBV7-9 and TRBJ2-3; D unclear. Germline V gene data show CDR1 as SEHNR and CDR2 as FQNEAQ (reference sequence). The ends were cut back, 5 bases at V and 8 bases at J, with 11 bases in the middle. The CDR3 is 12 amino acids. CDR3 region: CASSDNSGTQYF. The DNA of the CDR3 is TGTGCCAGCAGCGATAATAGTGGTACGCAGTATTTT.

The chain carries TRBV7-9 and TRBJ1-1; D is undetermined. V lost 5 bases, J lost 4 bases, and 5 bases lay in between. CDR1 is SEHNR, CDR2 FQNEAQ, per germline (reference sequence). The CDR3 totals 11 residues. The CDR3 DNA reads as TGTGCCAGCAGCCCGATCACTGAAGCTTTCTTT. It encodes CASSPITEAFF.

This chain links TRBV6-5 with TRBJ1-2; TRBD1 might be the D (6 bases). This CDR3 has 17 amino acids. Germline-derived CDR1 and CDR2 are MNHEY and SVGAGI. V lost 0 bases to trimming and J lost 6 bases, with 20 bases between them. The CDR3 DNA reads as TGTGCCAGCAGTTACTCTAGTGGGGGCTCCATTGGGAATGGCTACACCTTC. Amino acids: CASSYSSGGSIGNGYTF.

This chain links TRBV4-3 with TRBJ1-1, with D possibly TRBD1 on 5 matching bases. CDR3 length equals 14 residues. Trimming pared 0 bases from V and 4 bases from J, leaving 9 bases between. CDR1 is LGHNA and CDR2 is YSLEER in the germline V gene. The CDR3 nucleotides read TGCGCCAGCAGCCAAGAGGGACTGGGCACTGAAGCTTTCTTT. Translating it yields CASSQEGLGTEAFF.

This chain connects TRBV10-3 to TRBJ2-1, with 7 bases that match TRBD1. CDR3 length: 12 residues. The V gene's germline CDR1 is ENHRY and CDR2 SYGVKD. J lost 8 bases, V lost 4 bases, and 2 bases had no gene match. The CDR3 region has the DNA TGTGCCATCAGTGGAACAGGGGATGAGCAGTTCTTC. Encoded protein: CAISGTGDEQFF.

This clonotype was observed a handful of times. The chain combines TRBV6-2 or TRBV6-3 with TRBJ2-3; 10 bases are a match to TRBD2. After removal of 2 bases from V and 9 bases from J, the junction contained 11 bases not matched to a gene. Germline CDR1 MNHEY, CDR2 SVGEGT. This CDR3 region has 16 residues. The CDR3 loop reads CASSYDMASGGGTQYF. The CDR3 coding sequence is TGTGCCAGCAGTTACGACATGGCTAGCGGGGGTGGAACGCAGTATTTT.

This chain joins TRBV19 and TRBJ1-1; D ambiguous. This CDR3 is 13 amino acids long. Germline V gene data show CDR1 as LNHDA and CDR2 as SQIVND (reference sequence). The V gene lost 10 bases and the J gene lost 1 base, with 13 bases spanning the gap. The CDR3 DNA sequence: TGTGCCATCTCGGACTCCTCGAACACTGAAGCTTTCTTT. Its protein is CAISDSSNTEAFF.